The clone carrying this T cell receptor beta chain was recorded a few times. The sample belongs to a study of T cell clones after liver transplantation. Whole-study context: A pre-transplant mixed lymphocyte reaction with TCRbeta sequencing defined graft-donor-reactive clones followed in post-transplant blood. Three of eight recipients were HCV-positive; others had non-autoimmune, non-viral indications.

Germline CDR1 MNHEY, CDR2 SMNVEV (reference sequence). V dropped 7 bases and J dropped 7 bases, with 13 bases sitting between them. This CDR3 region has 12 residues. Profiled with immunoSEQ multiplex PCR; TCRdb holds only in-frame clones, not every one. This table holds some 120,000 clones, 90% found once. This receptor was identified in a human patient who received a liver transplant. Some T cells here may be from the graft donor. The rearrangement uses TRBV27 and TRBJ1-2; weak D call: TRBD1 (6 bases). This specimen consisted of CD4+ T cells from blood, obtained 12 months after liver transplant. CDR3 amino acids: CASTDYRAGYTF. For the CDR3, the DNA is TGTGCCAGCACCGATTACAGGGCTGGCTACACCTTC.